This TCR beta chain was recovered during a study of shared clonotypes between healthy human individuals (TCRdb year 2020). Concerning the study at large: The cohort included three men and a couple of women between 18 and 49 years of age. For each donor, CD4 naive and CD4 memory were each given three plates, CD8 naive was given two plates, and CD8 memory was given one plate. Blood TCR repertoires of about 5 healthy adults were deeply sequenced to estimate repertoire size and the extent of clonotype sharing between individuals. Different laboratories and diverse techniques were used to prepare libraries and sequence TCR repertoires, to increase sequencing depth and limit assay-specific biases. Per donor, leukapheresis produced somewhere between about 0.8 and 9 billion PBMCs. Study-level results and caveats: Based on pairwise subsampling, the degree of clonotype sharing among donors was expected to be affected by sequencing depth. About 5% of naive CD4, around 3.5% of naive CD8, approximately 2.2% of memory CD4, and about 0.4% of memory CD8 clonotypes were shared across several donors. Compared with non-shared clonotypes, clonotypes shared by all four sorted-subset donors had higher generation probabilities. Naive subsets generally had larger estimated clonotype richness than memory subsets did. Rarefaction of sorted-subset datasets indicated incomplete sequencing despite the large sequencing depth. Because the study included a small number of donors, the genetic and exposure-history diversity represented was limited. Sampling was restricted to blood, and TCR repertoires in tissues likely differ from the TCR repertoires found in blood.

Donors were healthy HIV-negative adults with no recently reported acute infections or vaccinations. Only Caucasian adults living in Nashville, Tennessee, USA were represented among the donors. CD4+ T cells were enriched through magnetic negative selection, after which naive cells were positively selected on CD45RA and the remaining negative fraction served as the memory subset. Blood was obtained by leukapheresis, after which PBMCs were separated by Ficoll-Histopaque density gradient centrifugation and cryopreserved in liquid nitrogen vapor phase. Analytical flow cytometry was used to check the purity and quantity of each magnetically sorted T cell population. Genomic DNA was isolated from every sorted fraction and measured by UV absorbance on a Nanodrop 2000c. TCR CDR3 regions were amplified from genomic DNA by multiplex PCR using the deep immunoSEQ assay. Extracted genomic DNA from each cell subset was spread evenly across all wells of several immunoSEQ 96-well plates, with each plate serving as a replicate. Each replicate PCR for sorted subsets received roughly 200 ng genomic DNA, equal to roughly 33,000 T cell genomes. Purified libraries were measured with a Qubit 3.0 fluorometer, size-checked on a Bioanalyzer 2100, and measured again with the KAPA Library Quantification kit. Each immunoSEQ 96-well plate was sequenced on its own single-read 150-cycle Illumina NextSeq 550 flow cell. Regarding the original processing steps: Because the immunoSEQ output held only junctional sequences and lacked quality scores, the filtering could not match the filtering applied to full-length reads. To assign V/J genes and CDR3, sequences were annotated against IMGT germline references using PyIR, a Python wrapper for IgBLAST v1.9. Reads were filtered out if the reads had weak V/J assignments (E-value above 1e-6), no CDR3, stop codons, out-of-frame junctions, or ambiguous translated residues. V3J clonotypes were defined as sequences sharing the same inferred V gene, J gene, and CDR3 amino acid sequence. The percentage overlap between two repertoires was calculated by dividing the number of shared unique clonotypes by the size of the smaller repertoire. Richness of each repertoire was evaluated using RTK rarefaction, the Chao1 estimator, and Recon v2.1 estimates of unobserved clonotypes. For all TCRbeta clonotypes obtained by the gDNA method from a handful of donors, generation probabilities were computed with OLGA. Drawn from immuneACCESS, this table holds only the in-frame rearrangements with V and J called that TCRdb kept. Clones are partly lost; checked studies trace under half to an unresolved V gene and leave the rest unexplained. D and trimming come from the DNA, and the V and J calls and clone size come from that table. The sample contains approximately 2.5 million clones, over 85% of them found a single time. The ten largest clones add up to roughly 0.15% of the sample.

CDR1 MDHEN and CDR2 SYDVKM were looked up in the germline V gene. V is clipped by 6 bases and J by 6 bases, and the sequence between their germline boundaries is 21 bases long. From its cysteine to its phenylalanine, the CDR3 spans 15 amino acids. The retained sequence is limited to the CDR3, 45 bases, with the frame set at the first base. A remark on this clone: The clone's antigen remains unknown. Base qualities were left out, and no much larger clone turns up one base away.

Sample: naive CD4+ T cells sorted from blood. Per the publication, the cell subset or site label means: CD45RA+ positively selected. This chain is built from TRBV28 and TRBJ2-7; D gene: possibly TRBD2, on 6 matching bases. The sequence derives from a man between 18 and 35 years old in good health. In nucleotide form, the sequence is TGTGCCAGCAGCACCGGCGGGGTGAGGGTTCGCGAGCAGTACTTC. Its product reads: CASSTGGVRVREQYF.